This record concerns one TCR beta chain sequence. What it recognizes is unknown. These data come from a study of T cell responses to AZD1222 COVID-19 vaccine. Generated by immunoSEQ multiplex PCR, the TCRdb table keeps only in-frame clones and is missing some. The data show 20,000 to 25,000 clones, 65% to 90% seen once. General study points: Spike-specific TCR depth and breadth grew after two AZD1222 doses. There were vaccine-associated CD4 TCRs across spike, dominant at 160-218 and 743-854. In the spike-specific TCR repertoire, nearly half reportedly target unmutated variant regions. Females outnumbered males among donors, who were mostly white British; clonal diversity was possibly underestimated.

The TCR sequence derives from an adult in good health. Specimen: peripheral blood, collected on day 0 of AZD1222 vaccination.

In DNA form, the CDR3 reads TGTGCCTGGGATCGGGGGAACCAAGAGACCCAGTACTTC. This gives the protein CAWDRGNQETQYF. This sequence joins TRBV30 and TRBJ2-5; possible D gene TRBD2, 6 bases. V was shortened by 5 bases and J by 0 bases, with 10 bases between the two germline ends. Germline CDR1 reads GTSNPN; CDR2 reads SVGIG (reference sequence). CDR3 length: 13 residues.